This entry concerns a single T cell receptor (beta chain). What it recognizes is unknown. Primers: 60 Vbeta forward and 13 Jbeta reverse. Sequencing was performed with immunoSEQ multiplex PCR; in TCRdb, only in-frame clones are kept and a portion is missing. The sample consists of about 140,000 clones, roughly 80% of them appearing once. The sample belongs to a study of cytomegalovirus exposure and HLA in healthy donors. The CDR3 contains 12 residues. The ends were cut back, 7 bases at V and 11 bases at J, with 17 bases in the middle. Germline CDR1 reads MDHEN; CDR2 reads SYDVKM. Overall study results and limits: A later analysis found that most CMV-associated TCR beta chains appeared HLA-restricted. TCR beta sequences reportedly predicted the HLA-A and HLA-B alleles of most subjects accurately. Relative to the approximately 700-donor mean, N-insertions were reportedly fewer in an Asian-associated ancestry cluster in a later analysis. Analysis was carried out at a later point, and it linked a missense DCLRE1C variant to TCR beta V- and J-gene trimming.

The chain employs TRBV28 and TRBJ1-1; TRBD1 is a possible D gene (5 bases). This clonotype was sampled from a male donor in good health and CMV-seronegative. What was sequenced was PBMCs. CDR3 in amino acids: CASIPPQGLAFF. The CDR3 bases are TGTGCCAGCATACCCCCTCAGGGTCTGGCTTTCTTT.